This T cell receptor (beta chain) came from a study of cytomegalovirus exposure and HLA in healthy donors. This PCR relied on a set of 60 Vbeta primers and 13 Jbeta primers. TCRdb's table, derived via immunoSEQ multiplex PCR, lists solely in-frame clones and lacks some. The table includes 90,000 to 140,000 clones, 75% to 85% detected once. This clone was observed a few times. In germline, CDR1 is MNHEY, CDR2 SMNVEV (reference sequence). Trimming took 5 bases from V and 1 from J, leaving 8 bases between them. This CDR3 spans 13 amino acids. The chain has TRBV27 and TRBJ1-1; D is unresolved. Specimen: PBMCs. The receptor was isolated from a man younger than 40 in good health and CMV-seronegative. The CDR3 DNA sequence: TGTGCCAGCAGTGAACAGAGGAACACTGAAGCTTTCTTT. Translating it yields CASSEQRNTEAFF.